The 15 T cell receptor beta chains listed next were all sequenced from one sample in a study of OX40 agonist ivuxolimab in advanced cancers. Sequencing was performed with immunoSEQ multiplex PCR; in TCRdb, only in-frame clones are kept and a portion is missing. The sample carries approximately 100,000 clones, 90% to 95% recorded once. Sequenced material: CD4+ or CD8+ T cells sorted from blood, taken in a trial of the OX40 agonist ivuxolimab. The receptors were sampled from an adult with an advanced solid tumor such as melanoma, head and neck, liver or kidney cancer.

V is TRBV19 and J is TRBJ2-5; unclear D gene. Germline values: CDR1 LNHDA, CDR2 SQIVND (reference sequence). V lost 3 bases, J lost 5 bases, and 10 bases lay in between. CDR3 size: 13 residues. This CDR3 reads CASSIIAWETQYF. CDR3 DNA sequence: TGTGCCAGTAGTATCATAGCTTGGGAGACCCAGTACTTC. The full variable domain, its missing parts supplied by reference TRBV19 and TRBJ2-5, is DGGITQSPKYLFRKEGQNVTLSCEQNLNHDAMYWYRQDPGQGLRLIYYSQIVNDFQKGDIAEGYSVSREKKESFPLTVTSAQKNPTAFYLCASSIIAWETQYFGPGTRLLVL.

The rearrangement links TRBV18 to TRBJ2-1; the match to TRBD2 covers 9 bases. Germline loops: CDR1 KGHSH, CDR2 LQKENI. The J segment lost 2 bases and the V segment lost 3 bases, leaving 11 bases of the junction unmatched. This CDR3 comprises 18 residues. The CDR3 spells CASSPPNSGSITYNEQFF. Written as DNA, the CDR3 is TGTGCCAGCTCACCCCCTAATAGCGGGAGTATTACCTACAATGAGCAGTTCTTC.

The CDR3 nucleotides are TGTGCCTGGCAGACTGGCTACTCCTACAATGAGCAGTTCTTC. It is translated as CAWQTGYSYNEQFF. The rearrangement uses TRBV30 and TRBJ2-1; D uncertain. CDR1 and CDR2 (germline): GTSNPN, SVGIG (reference sequence). Trimming cost V 5 bases and J 0 bases, with 11 bases left between them. The CDR3 runs to 14 residues.

The chain recombines TRBV20-1 with TRBJ2-5; D gene uncertain. Germline V lookup: CDR1 DFQATT, CDR2 SNEGSKA (reference sequence). This CDR3 is 11 amino acids long. Trimming stripped 2 bases from V and 7 bases from J, with 8 bases between. The CDR3 loop is CSARHSGTQYF. The CDR3 DNA reads TGCAGTGCTAGACACTCTGGGACCCAGTACTTC.

The V gene is TRBV11-3, the J gene TRBJ1-1; D remains ambiguous. Trimming removed 2 bases at V and 10 bases at J, with 11 bases between. The CDR3 has 12 residues. Per the germline V gene, CDR1 is SGHNT and CDR2 is YENEEA. The CDR3 coding sequence is TGTGCCAGCAGCTTAACCGGGGAGCGAGCTTTCTTT. Its translation: CASSLTGERAFF.

This chain connects TRBV7-9 to TRBJ1-5; D possibly corresponds to TRBD1 (5 bases). The CDR3 length is 13 residues. Trimming stripped 5 bases from V and 10 bases from J, with 15 bases between. Germline assignment: CDR1 SEHNR and CDR2 FQNEAQ (reference sequence). Here the CDR3 DNA reads TGTGCCAGCAGCCCGCAGGGAGAGAGTCCCCAGCATTTT. Protein: CASSPQGESPQHF.

The chain couples TRBV9 to TRBJ2-1, with 15 nucleotides matching TRBD2. This CDR3 is 19 amino acids long. CDR1 is SGDLS and CDR2 is YYNGEE in the germline V gene. The trim removed 4 bases at V and 6 bases at J, leaving 14 bases unmatched. CDR3 amino acids: CASSPGLAGGRGVVNEQFF. In DNA form, the CDR3 reads TGTGCCAGCAGCCCGGGACTAGCGGGAGGTCGGGGGGTTGTCAATGAGCAGTTCTTC.

The rearrangement uses TRBV5-8 and TRBJ1-1; D gene ambiguous. CDR1 is SGHTS, CDR2 YDEGEE, per germline. CDR3 length equals 13 residues. Between the trimmed V and J ends, which lost 1 base and 1 base, there was a span of 5 bases. CDR3 in amino acids: CASSLNRNTEAFF. The CDR3 coding sequence is TGTGCCAGCAGCTTGAACAGGAACACTGAAGCTTTCTTT. Based on the CDR3 plus reference TRBV5-8 and TRBJ1-1, the full variable domain is EAGVTQSPTHLIKTRGQQATLRCSPISGHTSVYWYQQALGLGLQFLLWYDEGEERNRGNFPPRFSGRQFPNYSSELNVNALELEDSALYLCASSLNRNTEAFFGQGTRLTVV.

CDR3 sequence (DNA): TGTGCCAGCCCAAAACAGGGGGCGTTATGGGAGCAGTTCTTC. Translation: CASPKQGALWEQFF. This chain connects TRBV2 to TRBJ2-1; 9 bases are shared with TRBD1. In germline, CDR1 is SNHLY, CDR2 FYNNEI. The V and J ends lost 8 bases and 10 bases, in that order; junction bases with no gene match: 12. The CDR3 spans 14 residues. Supplemented by reference TRBV2 and TRBJ2-1, the full variable domain reads EPEVTQTPSHQVTQMGQEVILRCVPISNHLYFYWYRQILGQKVEFLVSFYNNEISEKSEIFDDQFSVERPDGSNFTLKIRSTKLEDSAMYFCASPKQGALWEQFFGPGTRLTVL.

The chain recombines TRBV7-3 with TRBJ1-2; D possibly corresponds to TRBD1 (6 bases). The CDR3 has 15 amino acids. Between the trimmed V and J ends, which lost 4 bases and 4 bases, there was a span of 16 bases. Germline loops: CDR1 SGHTA, CDR2 FQGTGA. CDR3 sequence (DNA): TGTGCCAGCAGCTCCGCCGTGGGGGCCCCCTATGGCTACACCTTC. Protein sequence: CASSSAVGAPYGYTF.

The chain has TRBV7-8 and TRBJ1-5; D unclear. The ends were cut back, 1 base at V and 4 bases at J, with 17 bases in the middle. CDR3 length equals 17 residues. Looked up from germline, CDR1 is SGHVS and CDR2 is FQNEAQ. Written as DNA, the CDR3 is TGTGCCAGCAGCTTAGAAGGTGAGGTTGGGCAGAATCAGCCCCAGCATTTT. Its translation is CASSLEGEVGQNQPQHF.

The chain carries TRBV27 and TRBJ1-6; D ambiguous. The germline V gene encodes CDR1 MNHEY and CDR2 SMNVEV (reference sequence). Trimming removed 7 bases at V and 4 bases at J, with 17 bases between. CDR3 length: 16 residues. The CDR3 loop reads CASKTSSELYNSPLHF. The CDR3, as DNA: TGTGCCAGCAAAACTAGCAGCGAGCTTTATAATTCACCCCTCCACTTT.

This rearrangement joins TRBV29-1 to TRBJ1-2; 9 bases are a match to TRBD1. This CDR3 is built from 14 residues. V lost 4 bases, J lost 6 bases, and 9 bases stayed unmatched. Per germline, CDR1 SQVTM and CDR2 ANQGSEA. In DNA, the CDR3 is TGCAGCGTTGGGGGATACAGGGGGCTGAATGGCTACACCTTC. Its translation: CSVGGYRGLNGYTF.

The table lists this clone with a count of one. The chain uses TRBV10-3 and TRBJ1-5, with 10 bases lining up with TRBD1. CDR3 length: 16 amino acids. Per germline, CDR1 ENHRY and CDR2 SYGVKD. V gave up 6 bases and J gave up 4 bases; unmatched junction bases: 9. The CDR3 protein is CAISPTTGQGNQPQHF. Here the CDR3 DNA reads TGTGCCATCAGCCCGACTACGGGACAGGGGAATCAGCCCCAGCATTTT.

This chain joins TRBV18 and TRBJ2-2; D may be TRBD1 or TRBD2 (5 bases each). Germline V gene sequence: CDR1 KGHSH, CDR2 LQKENI. V dropped 3 bases and J dropped 4 bases, with 12 bases sitting between them. The CDR3 is made up of 15 amino acids. CDR3 bases: TGTGCCAGCTCACCTACTCGGGACGTCACCGGGGAGCTGTTTTTT. It yields the protein CASSPTRDVTGELFF.